A selection of T cell receptor beta chains follows, all from one sample in a study of regulatory T cells in long-lasting Graves disease. TCRdb fed the multiplex PCR reads into MiXCR, producing one record per CDR3 protein. The data contain 500,000 to 700,000 distinct CDR3 sequences, about 32% of them singletons. Sequences were derived from peripheral blood mononuclear cells (PBMCs), sampled when the disease was refractory, from a patient treated with antithyroid drugs. These receptors were obtained from a female donor with Graves disease. CDR3s include the opening cysteine and the closing phenylalanine or tryptophan. D genes are given only for firm matches. The size of a clone is reported for some rows only, either as once, few or many, or as a class for expanded clones.

d_gene: TRBD1; j_gene: TRBJ1-1; abundance: NA; v_gene: TRBV20-1; len: 13; CDR3nt: TGCAGTGCTGGCGACAGGGGGAACACTGAAGCTTTCTTT; CDR3aa: CSAGDRGNTEAFF
d_gene: NA; j_gene: TRBJ1-1; abundance: many; v_gene: TRBV28; len: 17; CDR3nt: TGTGCCAGCAGCTTCTTAGGACAGTCTAGGACGAACACTGAAGCTTTCTTT; CDR3aa: CASSFLGQSRTNTEAFF
d_gene: NA; j_gene: TRBJ1-5; abundance: NA; v_gene: TRBV20-1; len: 18; CDR3nt: TGCAATGCTAGGTTAGTTCAACCAGGACGGGAAGCCAATCAGCCCCAGCATTTT; CDR3aa: CNARLVQPGREANQPQHF
d_gene: TRBD1; j_gene: TRBJ1-2; abundance: NA; v_gene: TRBV6-5; len: 15; CDR3nt: TGTGCCAGCAGTTACGACGGGGACAGTAACTATGGCTACACCTTC; CDR3aa: CASSYDGDSNYGYTF
d_gene: NA; j_gene: TRBJ1-2; abundance: NA; v_gene: TRBV19; len: 16; CDR3nt: TGTGCCAGTAGTATAGATCTAAGAGGGGACGGCTATGGCTACACCTTC; CDR3aa: CASSIDLRGDGYGYTF
d_gene: NA; j_gene: TRBJ1-2; abundance: many; v_gene: TRBV11-2; len: 14; CDR3nt: TGTGCCAGCAGCTTAGTCTCGCAGCACTATGGCTACACCTTC; CDR3aa: CASSLVSQHYGYTF
d_gene: TRBD1; j_gene: TRBJ1-6; abundance: NA; v_gene: TRBV28; len: 14; CDR3nt: TGTGCCAGCAACGGACAGGGGGCTAATTCACCCCTCCACTTT; CDR3aa: CASNGQGANSPLHF
d_gene: TRBD1; j_gene: TRBJ1-2; abundance: NA; v_gene: TRBV6-1; len: 14; CDR3nt: TGTGCCAGCAGAGGGACAGATTCTAACTATGGCTACACCTTC; CDR3aa: CASRGTDSNYGYTF
d_gene: TRBD1; j_gene: TRBJ1-1; abundance: NA; v_gene: TRBV27; len: 15; CDR3nt: TGTGCCAGCAGTTGGGACAGATCAAGGGCCACTGAAGCTTTCTTT; CDR3aa: CASSWDRSRATEAFF
d_gene: TRBD1; j_gene: TRBJ2-5; abundance: many; v_gene: TRBV2; len: 13; CDR3nt: TGTGCCAGCAGCTCGGACAGGCAAGAGACCCAGTACTTC; CDR3aa: CASSSDRQETQYF
d_gene: TRBD1; j_gene: TRBJ1-1; abundance: many; v_gene: TRBV12-3/TRBV12-4; len: 14; CDR3nt: TGTGCCAGCAGCTTGACAGGGGAAGGAGCTGAAGCTTTCTTT; CDR3aa: CASSLTGEGAEAFF
d_gene: NA; j_gene: TRBJ2-7; abundance: many; v_gene: TRBV3-1; len: 12; CDR3nt: TGTGCCAGCAGCACGAGCTCCTACGAGCAGTACTTC; CDR3aa: CASSTSSYEQYF
d_gene: NA; j_gene: TRBJ2-2; abundance: few; v_gene: TRBV7-3; len: 14; CDR3nt: TGTGCCAGCAGCGCAACCTGGGGTTCCGGGGAGCTGTTTTTT; CDR3aa: CASSATWGSGELFF
d_gene: TRBD2; j_gene: TRBJ2-5; abundance: NA; v_gene: TRBV5-1; len: 15; CDR3nt: TGCGCCAGCTTCGCGGGACTAGCGGCGCGGGAGACCCAGTACTTC; CDR3aa: CASFAGLAARETQYF
d_gene: TRBD1; j_gene: TRBJ2-7; abundance: few; v_gene: TRBV19; len: 14; CDR3nt: TGTGCCAGTAGACCGGGACAGGGGGCGGGGGAGCAGTACTTC; CDR3aa: CASRPGQGAGEQYF
d_gene: NA; j_gene: TRBJ1-5; abundance: NA; v_gene: TRBV12-5; len: 15; CDR3nt: TGTGCTAGTGGTTGGACCGCGGACCCCCTACGGGCCCAGCATTTT; CDR3aa: CASGWTADPLRAQHF
d_gene: NA; j_gene: TRBJ1-1; abundance: NA; v_gene: TRBV20-1; len: 13; CDR3nt: TGCAGTGCTAGGCGGAACCTGGGGACTGAAGCTTTCTTT; CDR3aa: CSARRNLGTEAFF
d_gene: TRBD1; j_gene: TRBJ1-2; abundance: few; v_gene: TRBV6-5; len: 19; CDR3nt: TGTGCCAGCAGTTACACAACGAGAGGGACAGGGGCTTTACACTATGGCTACACCTTC; CDR3aa: CASSYTTRGTGALHYGYTF
d_gene: TRBD1; j_gene: TRBJ2-7; abundance: NA; v_gene: TRBV28; len: 17; CDR3nt: TGTGCCAGCAGTGCGTTCGGGTTCGGGACAGACAAATACGAGCAGTACTTC; CDR3aa: CASSAFGFGTDKYEQYF
d_gene: NA; j_gene: TRBJ1-6; abundance: NA; v_gene: TRBV28; len: 17; CDR3nt: TGTGCCAGCAGTTTGGGATTCTGGGGGGAAGCTAATTCACCCCTCCACTTT; CDR3aa: CASSLGFWGEANSPLHF
d_gene: TRBD1; j_gene: TRBJ1-5; abundance: few; v_gene: TRBV6-1; len: 13; CDR3nt: TGTGCCAGCACCGACAGGGCGGGTCAGCCCCAGCATTTT; CDR3aa: CASTDRAGQPQHF
d_gene: NA; j_gene: TRBJ1-1; abundance: many; v_gene: TRBV28; len: 11; CDR3nt: TGTGCCAGCAGCCGCAGGGGTGAAGCTTTCTTT; CDR3aa: CASSRRGEAFF
d_gene: NA; j_gene: TRBJ2-5; abundance: NA; v_gene: TRBV7-3; len: 14; CDR3nt: TGTGCCAGCAGCTTAGCAGGGGCGGTAGAGACCCAGTACTTC; CDR3aa: CASSLAGAVETQYF
d_gene: NA; j_gene: TRBJ1-4; abundance: few; v_gene: TRBV29-1; len: 13; CDR3nt: TGCAGCGTTCAAAGAGGGGTGGCAGAAAAACTGTTTTTT; CDR3aa: CSVQRGVAEKLFF
d_gene: NA; j_gene: TRBJ1-1; abundance: few; v_gene: TRBV6-1; len: 13; CDR3nt: TGTGCCAGCAGTCACCCCGCTAACACTGAAGCTTTCTTT; CDR3aa: CASSHPANTEAFF
d_gene: TRBD1; j_gene: TRBJ2-2; abundance: many; v_gene: TRBV2; len: 14; CDR3nt: TGTGCCAGCAGTCGGGACAGGTACACCGGGGAGCTGTTTTTT; CDR3aa: CASSRDRYTGELFF
d_gene: NA; j_gene: TRBJ1-2; abundance: NA; v_gene: TRBV14; len: 15; CDR3nt: TGTGCCAGCAGCCAAGATGTTGCCGGGGTCTATGGCTACACCTTC; CDR3aa: CASSQDVAGVYGYTF
d_gene: NA; j_gene: TRBJ1-3; abundance: NA; v_gene: TRBV2; len: 14; CDR3nt: TGTGCCAGCAGGGATGACAGGTCTGGAAACACCATATATTTT; CDR3aa: CASRDDRSGNTIYF
d_gene: TRBD1; j_gene: TRBJ2-6; abundance: few; v_gene: TRBV30; len: 14; CDR3nt: TGTGCCTGGAGGGACAGGTCTGGGGCCAACGTCCTGACTTTC; CDR3aa: CAWRDRSGANVLTF
d_gene: NA; j_gene: TRBJ1-2; abundance: few; v_gene: TRBV7-2; len: 12; CDR3nt: TGTGCCAGCAGCCTTTTGAGGGGCGGCTACACCTTC; CDR3aa: CASSLLRGGYTF
d_gene: NA; j_gene: TRBJ1-5; abundance: many; v_gene: TRBV28; len: 12; CDR3nt: TGTGCCAGCAACATAAACAATCAGCCCCAGCATTTT; CDR3aa: CASNINNQPQHF
d_gene: TRBD1; j_gene: TRBJ2-7; abundance: few; v_gene: TRBV7-9; len: 14; CDR3nt: TGTGCCAGCTCACCGGGACAGGGGTATGTCGAGCAGTACTTC; CDR3aa: CASSPGQGYVEQYF
d_gene: TRBD2; j_gene: TRBJ2-5; abundance: NA; v_gene: TRBV6-1; len: 17; CDR3nt: TGTGCCAGCAGTCCTAACCCGCCGGGACTAGCGGGAGTCACCCAGTACTTC; CDR3aa: CASSPNPPGLAGVTQYF
d_gene: NA; j_gene: TRBJ1-5; abundance: NA; v_gene: TRBV2; len: 15; CDR3nt: TGTGCCAGCAGTGGACTGGTGGGGCCCAATCAGCCCCAGCATTTT; CDR3aa: CASSGLVGPNQPQHF
d_gene: TRBD1; j_gene: TRBJ1-2; abundance: many; v_gene: TRBV10-3; len: 16; CDR3nt: TGTGCCATCAGTGACGACAGGGGTTCGATTGACTATGGCTACACCTTC; CDR3aa: CAISDDRGSIDYGYTF
d_gene: NA; j_gene: TRBJ2-6; abundance: once; v_gene: TRBV2; len: 17; CDR3nt: TGTGCCAGCAGTGACAGGAGCCTTAACTCTGGGGCCAACGTCCTGACTTTC; CDR3aa: CASSDRSLNSGANVLTF
d_gene: TRBD1; j_gene: TRBJ2-5; abundance: NA; v_gene: TRBV20-1; len: 14; CDR3nt: TGCAGTGCTCCACAGGGGGGTATCCAAGAGACCCAGTACTTC; CDR3aa: CSAPQGGIQETQYF
d_gene: NA; j_gene: TRBJ2-5; abundance: NA; v_gene: TRBV12-3/TRBV12-4; len: 13; CDR3nt: TGTGCCAGCAGCCTACTAGTCCAAGAGACCCAGTACTTC; CDR3aa: CASSLLVQETQYF
d_gene: TRBD1; j_gene: TRBJ1-1; abundance: NA; v_gene: TRBV4-1; len: 16; CDR3nt: TGCGCCAGCAGCCCAGACCAGGGACAGCAGAACACTGAAGCTTTCTTT; CDR3aa: CASSPDQGQQNTEAFF
d_gene: NA; j_gene: TRBJ1-2; abundance: NA; v_gene: TRBV12-3/TRBV12-4; len: 13; CDR3nt: TGTGCCAGCACCTCCTCCGTACACTGTGGCTACACCTTC; CDR3aa: CASTSSVHCGYTF
d_gene: TRBD2; j_gene: TRBJ2-5; abundance: NA; v_gene: TRBV12-3/TRBV12-4; len: 16; CDR3nt: TGTGCCAGCAGTTTAGCGGGAGGGACCGGTGTGGAGACCCAGTACTTC; CDR3aa: CASSLAGGTGVETQYF
d_gene: NA; j_gene: TRBJ2-2; abundance: few; v_gene: TRBV12-3/TRBV12-4; len: 13; CDR3nt: TGTGCCAGCAGTTACGGGCTGAACGGGGAGCTGTTTTTT; CDR3aa: CASSYGLNGELFF
d_gene: NA; j_gene: TRBJ2-5; abundance: few; v_gene: TRBV5-6; len: 14; CDR3nt: TGTGCCACCGGGCCCAATCTAACGCCGGAGACCCAGTACTTC; CDR3aa: CATGPNLTPETQYF
d_gene: TRBD2; j_gene: TRBJ2-7; abundance: NA; v_gene: TRBV25-1; len: 19; CDR3nt: TGTGCCAGCAGTGAAGGGGTGGGACTAGCGGGAGGTAGCATCTACGAGCAGTACTTC; CDR3aa: CASSEGVGLAGGSIYEQYF